This record concerns one TCR beta chain sequence. Its antigen remains unknown. The sample belongs to a study of response to subunit inactivated influenza vaccine. Notes on the study in general: After each seasonal influenza vaccination, few new T cells are recruited, the authors suggested.

The germline CDR1 and CDR2 sequences are LNHDA and SQIVND (reference sequence). J gave up 0 bases and V 6 bases, and 3 bases lay outside the gene matches. This CDR3 is built from 17 residues. TCRdb reprocessed the RT-PCR reads via MiXCR and lists one record per CDR3 protein. The sample has about 520,000 distinct CDR3 sequences; roughly 25% are singletons. The rearrangement links TRBV19 to TRBJ2-1, with 15 positions matching TRBD2. The receptor was isolated from a man aged 50-60 years who received an inactivated influenza vaccine. This specimen was CD4+ T cells sorted from PBMCs, taken about 5 days after vaccination. This CDR3 reads CASSGTSGRNSYNEQFF. CDR3 in DNA: TGTGCCAGTAGCGGGACTAGCGGGAGGAACTCCTACAATGAGCAGTTCTTC.